These T cell receptor beta chains were read from a single sample in a study of OX40 agonist ivuxolimab in advanced cancers. Data came from immunoSEQ multiplex PCR; TCRdb stores just in-frame clones and leaves some out. The sample lists around 83,000 clones; 91% were seen once. Sequencing used CD4+ or CD8+ T cells sorted from blood, obtained in a trial of the OX40 agonist ivuxolimab. The source of these receptors is an adult with an advanced solid tumor such as melanoma, head and neck, liver or kidney cancer. Both conserved end residues are trimmed from each CDR3. A D gene is named only where the DNA matches it firmly.

TRBV19,TRBJ2-1,TRBD1,ASSTQGALNEQF
TRBV19,TRBJ2-7,TRBD1,ASSKDRGSEAYEQY
TRBV5-1,TRBJ1-4,NA,ASSLYQAGGKLF
TRBV7-2,TRBJ2-5,NA,ASRQSGRETQY
TRBV18,TRBJ2-7,NA,ASSPRVGPHEQY
TRBV7-9,TRBJ1-2,TRBD1,ASSKTGGGYGYT
TRBV7-9,TRBJ2-1,NA,ASSLAGGGSNEQF
TRBV11-2,TRBJ2-7,TRBD2,ASSLGLAGENEQY
TRBV10-3,TRBJ1-2,NA,AISAGTEYGYT
TRBV28,TRBJ2-4,TRBD2,ASSSGGRKNIQY
TRBV11-3,TRBJ2-7,NA,ASSFQQGNEQY
TRBV7-6,TRBJ2-2,NA,ASSLAGAGELF
TRBV7-8,TRBJ2-7,NA,ASSSPVAVRGEQY
TRBV30,TRBJ1-3,NA,AWMYGSGNTIY
TRBV2,TRBJ1-1,NA,ASRVRPNTEAF
TRBV11-3,TRBJ2-3,TRBD2,ASSLGLAGGDTQY
TRBV6-5,TRBJ1-2,TRBD1,ASTRGTGRGGYT
TRBV4-1,TRBJ1-5,NA,ASSLDRIQPQH
TRBV18,TRBJ2-7,NA,ASSSGARPPYEQY
TRBV30,TRBJ2-1,TRBD2,AWRGLAGNEQF
TRBV11-3,TRBJ2-3,TRBD2,ASSLGTGREPLAQY
TRBV28,TRBJ2-5,NA,ASNLRETQY
TRBV28,TRBJ2-7,TRBD2,ASRGGAASSYEQY
TRBV7-9,TRBJ2-5,NA,ASSLEGWETQY
TRBV28,TRBJ2-1,NA,ASSSGIYATNEQF
TRBV19,TRBJ1-1,NA,ASSTLVNTEAF
TRBV6-6,TRBJ1-1,TRBD1,ASSYSGQGLGKAF
TRBV5-1,TRBJ1-1,NA,ASGAVNTEAF
TRBV28,TRBJ2-7,NA,ASRFTTASYEQY
TRBV18,TRBJ2-1,TRBD1,ASSRTGSGNEQF
TRBV2,TRBJ1-2,NA,ASTLQGGYGYT
TRBV6-6,TRBJ2-2,NA,ASSYSGSGELF
TRBV18,TRBJ2-3,TRBD2,ASTSGSTDTQY
TRBV18,TRBJ1-2,TRBD1,ASSPKDRAIGYT
TRBV11-3,TRBJ1-1,NA,ASSNWANTEAF
TRBV2,TRBJ2-5,TRBD2,ASSEEGAGRGGETQY
TRBV19,TRBJ2-2,TRBD1,ASSTVRGINTGELF
TRBV10-3,TRBJ2-5,TRBD2,AISDRGRGEETQY
TRBV10-3,TRBJ2-7,NA,AAAGIRGYEQY
TRBV2,TRBJ1-4,NA,ASSERERVNEKLF
TRBV4-1,TRBJ2-1,TRBD2,ASSPLAGPYNEQF
TRBV18,TRBJ2-2,NA,ASSPLASNTGELF
TRBV18,TRBJ2-1,NA,ASSPSKSSFAIRYNEQF
TRBV7-2,TRBJ2-3,NA,ASSPRWGGTDTQY
TRBV28,TRBJ2-7,NA,ASSLLGVQY
TRBV4-2,TRBJ2-3,NA,ASSQEGSGSTDTQY
TRBV19,TRBJ1-2,NA,ASSIQGNYGYT
TRBV7-9,TRBJ2-6,NA,ASSLYPANVLT
TRBV28,TRBJ1-2,TRBD1,ASIQAGGGYGYT
TRBV28,TRBJ2-2,NA,ASSSGGNSAGELF
TRBV5-6,TRBJ2-7,NA,ASSPGRTAHFYEQY
TRBV5-1,TRBJ2-7,NA,ASSVRTAYEQY
TRBV6-1,TRBJ2-5,TRBD2,ASKELASQETQY
TRBV11-3,TRBJ2-6,NA,ASSLDLNPSLSSGANVLT
TRBV30,TRBJ1-2,TRBD1,AWTPRRLLYRGNYGYT
TRBV6-1,TRBJ1-5,NA,ASSEGSGGRKPQH
TRBV5-1,TRBJ2-1,TRBD2,ASSLMSGARDEQF